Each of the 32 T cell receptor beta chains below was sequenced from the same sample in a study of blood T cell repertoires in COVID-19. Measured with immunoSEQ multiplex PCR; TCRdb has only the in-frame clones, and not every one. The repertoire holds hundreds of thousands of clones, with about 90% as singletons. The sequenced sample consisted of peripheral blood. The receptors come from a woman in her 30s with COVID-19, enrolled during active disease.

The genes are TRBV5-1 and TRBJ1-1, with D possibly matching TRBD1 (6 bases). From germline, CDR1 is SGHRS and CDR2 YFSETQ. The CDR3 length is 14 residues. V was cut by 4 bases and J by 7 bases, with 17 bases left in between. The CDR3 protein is CASSPSWDTNEAFF. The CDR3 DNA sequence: TGCGCCAGCAGCCCCTCTTGGGACACGAATGAAGCTTTCTTT.

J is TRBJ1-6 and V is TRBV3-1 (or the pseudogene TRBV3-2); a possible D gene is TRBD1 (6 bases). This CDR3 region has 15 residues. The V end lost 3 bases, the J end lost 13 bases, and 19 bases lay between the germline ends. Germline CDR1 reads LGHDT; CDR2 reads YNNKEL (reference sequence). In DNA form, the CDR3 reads TGTGCCAGCAGCCACCAGGGGCAGGCCCTATTGCCCCTCCACTTT. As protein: CASSHQGQALLPLHF.

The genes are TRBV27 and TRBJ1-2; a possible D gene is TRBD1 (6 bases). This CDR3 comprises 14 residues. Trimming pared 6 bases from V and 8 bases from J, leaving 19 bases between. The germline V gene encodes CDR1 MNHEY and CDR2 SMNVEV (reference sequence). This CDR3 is CASSPRAGRGGYTF. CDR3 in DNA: TGTGCCAGCAGCCCCCGGGCGGGGAGGGGGGGCTACACCTTC.

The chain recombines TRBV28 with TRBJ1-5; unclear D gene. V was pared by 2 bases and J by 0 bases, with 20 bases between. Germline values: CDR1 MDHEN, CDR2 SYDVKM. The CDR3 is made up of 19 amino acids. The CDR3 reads CASSLTLRELMHSNQPQHF. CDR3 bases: TGTGCCAGCAGTTTAACCCTGAGGGAGTTGATGCATAGCAATCAGCCCCAGCATTTT.

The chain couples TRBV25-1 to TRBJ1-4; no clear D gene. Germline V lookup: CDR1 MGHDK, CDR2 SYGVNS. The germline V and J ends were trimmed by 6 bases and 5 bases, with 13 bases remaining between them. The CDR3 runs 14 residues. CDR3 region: CASRSRGGNEKLFF. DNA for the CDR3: TGTGCCAGCAGGTCGCGGGGTGGGAATGAAAAACTGTTTTTT.

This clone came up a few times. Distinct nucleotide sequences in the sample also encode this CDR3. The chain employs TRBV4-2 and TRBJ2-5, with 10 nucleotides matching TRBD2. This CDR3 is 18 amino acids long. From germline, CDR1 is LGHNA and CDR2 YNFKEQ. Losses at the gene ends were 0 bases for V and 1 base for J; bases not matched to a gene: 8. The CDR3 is CASSQDWASGGAQETQYF. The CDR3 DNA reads TGTGCCAGCAGCCAAGATTGGGCTAGCGGGGGAGCCCAAGAGACCCAGTACTTC.

The CDR3 region has the DNA TGCGCCAGCAGCTTGGAGTATGGGCGGGACAGGGTTTCCTACGAGCAGTACTTC. Translation: CASSLEYGRDRVSYEQYF. The genes are TRBV5-1 and TRBJ2-7; 9 bases line up with TRBD1. V gave up 0 bases and J gave up 1 base; unmatched junction bases: 11. This CDR3 has 18 residues. In germline, CDR1 is SGHRS, CDR2 YFSETQ.

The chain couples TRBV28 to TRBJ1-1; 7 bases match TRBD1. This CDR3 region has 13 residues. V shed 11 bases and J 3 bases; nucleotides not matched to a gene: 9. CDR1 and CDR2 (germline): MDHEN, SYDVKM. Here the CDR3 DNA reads TGTGCCGGGCGGGACAGAACCTACACTGAAGCTTTCTTT. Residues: CAGRDRTYTEAFF.

This CDR3 is CASILHIARESNVAKNIQYF. The CDR3 DNA reads TGTGCCAGCATCCTCCACATCGCTCGGGAGTCAAACGTAGCCAAAAACATTCAGTACTTC. The chain employs TRBV3-1 (or the pseudogene TRBV3-2) and TRBJ2-4, with D maybe TRBD2 (6 bases). The CDR3 has 20 amino acids. The germline V gene encodes CDR1 LGHDT and CDR2 YNNKEL (reference sequence). V lost 7 bases, J lost 0 bases, and 28 bases lay in between.

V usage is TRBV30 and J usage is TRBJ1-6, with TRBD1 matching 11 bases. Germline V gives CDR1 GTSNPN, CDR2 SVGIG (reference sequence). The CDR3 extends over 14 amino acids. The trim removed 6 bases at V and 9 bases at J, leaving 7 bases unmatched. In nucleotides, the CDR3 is TGTGCCTGCGCCGGGACAGGGGGACCTTCACCCCTCCACTTT. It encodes CACAGTGGPSPLHF. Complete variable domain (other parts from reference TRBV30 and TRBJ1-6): SQTIHQWPATLVQPVGSPLSLECTVEGTSNPNLYWYRQAAGRGLQLLFYSVGIGQISSEVPQNLSASRPQDRQFILSSKKLLLSDSGFYLCACAGTGGPSPLHFGNGTRLTVT.

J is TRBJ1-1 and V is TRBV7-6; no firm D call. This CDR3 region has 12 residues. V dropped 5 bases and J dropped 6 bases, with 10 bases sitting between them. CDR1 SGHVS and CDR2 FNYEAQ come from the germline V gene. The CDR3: CASSLVTSEAFF. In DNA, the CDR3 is TGTGCCAGCAGCCTGGTCACTTCTGAAGCTTTCTTT.

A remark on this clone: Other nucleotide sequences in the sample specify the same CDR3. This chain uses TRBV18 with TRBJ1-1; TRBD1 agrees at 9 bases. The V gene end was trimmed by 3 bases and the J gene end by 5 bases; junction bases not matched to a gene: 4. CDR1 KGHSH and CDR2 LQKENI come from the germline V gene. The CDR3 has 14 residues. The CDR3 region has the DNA TGTGCCAGCTCACCGGGACAGGGCGGTACTGAAGCTTTCTTT. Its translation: CASSPGQGGTEAFF.

The CDR3 DNA reads TGTGCCAGCAGCAAGACAGCCACGTCGATCTCCTACGAGCAGTACTTC. Residues: CASSKTATSISYEQYF. The chain couples TRBV27 to TRBJ2-7; TRBD1 might be the D (5 bases). The CDR3 contains 16 residues. Germline CDR1 and CDR2: MNHEY and SMNVEV (reference sequence). Trimming cost V 6 bases and J 0 bases, with 18 bases left between them.

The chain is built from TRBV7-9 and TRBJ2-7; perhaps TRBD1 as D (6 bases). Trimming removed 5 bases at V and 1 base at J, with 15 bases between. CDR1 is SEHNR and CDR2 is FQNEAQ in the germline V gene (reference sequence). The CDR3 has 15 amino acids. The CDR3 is CASSPRRGRSYEQYF. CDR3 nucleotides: TGTGCCAGCAGCCCTCGCAGGGGAAGGTCCTACGAGCAGTACTTC.

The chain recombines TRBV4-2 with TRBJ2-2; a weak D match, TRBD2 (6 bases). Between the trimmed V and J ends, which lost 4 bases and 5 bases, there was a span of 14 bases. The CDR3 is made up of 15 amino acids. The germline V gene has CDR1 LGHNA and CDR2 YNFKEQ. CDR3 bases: TGTGCCAGCAGCCCGGGGTCCGGGAGTACCGGGGAGCTGTTTTTT. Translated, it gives CASSPGSGSTGELFF.

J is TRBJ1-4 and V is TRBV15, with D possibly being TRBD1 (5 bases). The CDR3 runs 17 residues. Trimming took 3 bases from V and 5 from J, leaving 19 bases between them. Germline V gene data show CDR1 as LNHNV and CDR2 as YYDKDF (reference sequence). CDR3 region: CATSSGDLRGGNEKLFF. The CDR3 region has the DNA TGTGCCACCAGCAGCGGGGACTTGAGGGGAGGGAATGAAAAACTGTTTTTT.

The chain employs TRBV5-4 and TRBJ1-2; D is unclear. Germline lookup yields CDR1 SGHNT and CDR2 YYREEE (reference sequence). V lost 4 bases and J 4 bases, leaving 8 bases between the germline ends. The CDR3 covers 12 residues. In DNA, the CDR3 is TGTGCCAGCAGCCCGAACGGCTATGGCTACACCTTC. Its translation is CASSPNGYGYTF. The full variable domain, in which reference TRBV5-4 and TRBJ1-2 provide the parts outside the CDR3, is ETGVTQSPTHLIKTRGQQVTLRCSSQSGHNTVSWYQQALGQGPQFIFQYYREEENGRGNFPPRFSGLQFPNYSSELNVNALELDDSALYLCASSPNGYGYTFGSGTRLTVV.

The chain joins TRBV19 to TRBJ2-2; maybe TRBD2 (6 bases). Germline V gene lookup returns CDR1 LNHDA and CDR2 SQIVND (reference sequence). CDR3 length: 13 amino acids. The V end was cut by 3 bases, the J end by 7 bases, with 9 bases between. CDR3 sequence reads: CASSMWGVGELFF. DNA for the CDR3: TGTGCCAGTAGTATGTGGGGGGTCGGGGAGCTGTTTTTT.

CDR3 bases: TGCGCCAGCAGCCAAGACGTTAGCTCGGATACGCAGTATTTT. As protein: CASSQDVSSDTQYF. The chain employs TRBV4-1 and TRBJ2-3; no firm D call. The CDR3 loop spans 14 amino acids. Germline V gives CDR1 MGHRA, CDR2 YSYEKL. V was shortened by 0 bases and J by 6 bases, with 10 bases between the two germline ends.

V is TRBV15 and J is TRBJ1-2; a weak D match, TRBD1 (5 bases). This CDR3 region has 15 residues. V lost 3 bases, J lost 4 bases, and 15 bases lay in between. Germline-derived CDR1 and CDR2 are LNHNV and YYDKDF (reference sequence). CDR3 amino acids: CATSSLRGSTYGYTF. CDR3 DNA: TGTGCCACCAGCAGTCTAAGGGGCAGTACCTATGGCTACACCTTC.

The chain's CDR3 is CASSLAGTSNAEQFF. The CDR3 DNA follows: TGTGCCAGCAGTTTGGCCGGGACTAGCAATGCTGAGCAGTTCTTC. The chain uses TRBV28 and TRBJ2-1, with 9 bases matching TRBD2. Germline trimming cut 3 bases from V and 9 bases from J; bases unmatched to any gene: 9. CDR1 and CDR2 from the germline V gene are MDHEN and SYDVKM. The CDR3 has 15 residues.

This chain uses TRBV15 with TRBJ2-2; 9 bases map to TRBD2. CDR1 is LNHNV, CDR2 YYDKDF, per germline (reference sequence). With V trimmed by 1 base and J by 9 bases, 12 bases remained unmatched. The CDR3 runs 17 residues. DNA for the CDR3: TGTGCCACCAGCAGAGGCCTGTCTAGCGGGGATTCTTGGGAGCTGTTTTTT. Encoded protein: CATSRGLSSGDSWELFF. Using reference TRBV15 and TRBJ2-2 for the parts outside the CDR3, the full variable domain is DAMVIQNPRYQVTQFGKPVTLSCSQTLNHNVMYWYQQKSSQAPKLLFHYYDKDFNNEADTPDNFQSRRPNTSFCFLDIRSPGLGDTAMYLCATSRGLSSGDSWELFFGEGSRLTVL.

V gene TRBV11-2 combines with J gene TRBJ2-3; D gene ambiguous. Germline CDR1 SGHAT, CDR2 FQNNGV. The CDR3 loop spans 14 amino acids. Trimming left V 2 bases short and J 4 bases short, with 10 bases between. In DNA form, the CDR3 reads TGTGCCAGCAGCTTAATCAGTGGTGCAGATACGCAGTATTTT. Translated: CASSLISGADTQYF.

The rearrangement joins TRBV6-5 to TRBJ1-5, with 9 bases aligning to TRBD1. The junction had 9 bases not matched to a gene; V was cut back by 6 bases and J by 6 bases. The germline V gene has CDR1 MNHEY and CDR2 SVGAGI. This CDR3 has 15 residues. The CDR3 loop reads CASRTDRGVSQPQHF. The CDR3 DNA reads TGTGCCAGCAGAACGGACAGGGGCGTGAGTCAGCCCCAGCATTTT.

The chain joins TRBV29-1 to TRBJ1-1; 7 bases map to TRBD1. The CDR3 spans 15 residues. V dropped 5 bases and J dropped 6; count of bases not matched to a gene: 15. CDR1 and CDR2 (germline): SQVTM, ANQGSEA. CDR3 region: CSVLTVARGAAEAFF. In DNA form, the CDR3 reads TGCAGCGTTCTCACCGTCGCCAGGGGGGCCGCTGAAGCTTTCTTT.

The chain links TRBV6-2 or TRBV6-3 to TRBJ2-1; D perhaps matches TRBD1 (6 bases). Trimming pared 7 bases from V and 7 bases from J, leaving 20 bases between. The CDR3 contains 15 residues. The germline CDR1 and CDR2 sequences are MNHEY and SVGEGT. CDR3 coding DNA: TGTGCCAGCACCCCCTATATGAGGGGGATAAATGAGCAGTTCTTC. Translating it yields CASTPYMRGINEQFF.

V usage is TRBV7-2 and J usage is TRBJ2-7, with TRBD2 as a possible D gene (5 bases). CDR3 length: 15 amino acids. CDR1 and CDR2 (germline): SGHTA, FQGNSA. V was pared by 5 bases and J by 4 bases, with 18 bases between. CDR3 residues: CASSPYSAVRYEQYF. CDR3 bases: TGTGCCAGCAGCCCCTATAGCGCGGTTCGGTACGAGCAGTACTTC.

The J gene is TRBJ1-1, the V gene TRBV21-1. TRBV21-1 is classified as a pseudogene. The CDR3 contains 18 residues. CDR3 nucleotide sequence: TGTGCCAGCAGCAAAGCGCTTTCCCAGAAAGAGGGGAACACTGAAGCTTTCTTT. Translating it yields CASSKALSQKEGNTEAFF.

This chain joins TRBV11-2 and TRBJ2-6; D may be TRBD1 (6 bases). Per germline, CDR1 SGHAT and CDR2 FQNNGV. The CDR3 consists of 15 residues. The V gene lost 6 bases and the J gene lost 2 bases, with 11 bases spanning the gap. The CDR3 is CASRLQGAGANVLTF. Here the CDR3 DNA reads TGTGCCAGCAGGTTACAGGGCGCTGGGGCCAACGTCCTGACTTTC.

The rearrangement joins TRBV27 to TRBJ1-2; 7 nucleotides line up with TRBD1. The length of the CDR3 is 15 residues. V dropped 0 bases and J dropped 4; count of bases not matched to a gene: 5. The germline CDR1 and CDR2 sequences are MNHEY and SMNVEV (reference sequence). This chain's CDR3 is CASSLSQTGSYGYTF. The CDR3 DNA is TGTGCCAGCAGTTTATCACAGACAGGGTCCTATGGCTACACCTTC.

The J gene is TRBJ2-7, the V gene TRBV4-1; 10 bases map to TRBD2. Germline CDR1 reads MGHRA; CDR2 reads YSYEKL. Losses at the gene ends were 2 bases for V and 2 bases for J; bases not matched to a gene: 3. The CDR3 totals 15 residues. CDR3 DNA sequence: TGCGCCAGCAGCCAATATCTAGCGGGAGCCTACGAGCAGTACTTC. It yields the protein CASSQYLAGAYEQYF.

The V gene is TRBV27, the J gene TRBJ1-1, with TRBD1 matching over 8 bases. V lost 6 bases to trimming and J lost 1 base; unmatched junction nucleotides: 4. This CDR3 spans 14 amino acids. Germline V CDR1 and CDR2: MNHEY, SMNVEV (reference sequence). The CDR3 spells CASRPGQGNTEAFF. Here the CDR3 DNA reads TGTGCCAGCAGACCCGGACAGGGGAACACTGAAGCTTTCTTT.